Each of the 29 T cell receptor beta chains below was sequenced from the same sample in a study of blood T cells in healthy people across ages. A second PCR of about 7 to 12 cycles used a sample-barcoded 5' primer and a J-beta primer mix. One entry per CDR3 protein results from TCRdb running MiXCR on the 5' RACE reads. Seen here are around 580,000 distinct CDR3 sequences, around 50% observed once, and the top ten hold around 23%. Sample: blood. The receptors derive from a man older than 75 in good health.

The J gene is TRBJ2-2, the V gene TRBV29-1; D remains ambiguous. CDR1 is SQVTM and CDR2 is ANQGSEA in the germline V gene. The V and J ends lost 4 bases and 4 bases respectively, with 13 bases between them. The CDR3 length is 14 residues. The CDR3 spells CSVGSRTRTGELFF. CDR3 nucleotide sequence: TGCAGCGTTGGGTCCCGGACGCGCACCGGGGAGCTGTTTTTT.

The CDR3 sequence is CASSPPRAGGYEQYF. The CDR3 bases are TGTGCCAGCAGTCCCCCGAGGGCGGGAGGCTACGAGCAGTACTTC. This chain connects TRBV28 to TRBJ2-7; 8 bases agree with TRBD2. The germline gives CDR1 MDHEN, CDR2 SYDVKM. The ends lost 5 bases at V and 3 bases at J; junction bases unmatched: 9. The CDR3 sequence is 15 residues long.

V is TRBV6-5 and J is TRBJ1-1; D is possibly TRBD1 (6 bases). V was shortened by 0 bases and J by 1 base, with 15 bases between the two germline ends. The CDR3 extends over 17 amino acids. Germline V gene lookup returns CDR1 MNHEY and CDR2 SVGAGI. This CDR3 is CASSYSTGGGRNTEAFF. The CDR3 DNA sequence: TGTGCCAGCAGTTACTCCACCGGGGGGGGGCGGAACACTGAAGCTTTCTTT.

This clonotype appeared a single time. The chain combines TRBV20-1 with TRBJ2-3; TRBD2 agrees at 9 bases. The CDR3 extends over 15 amino acids. Trimming removed 5 bases from V and 6 bases from J; junction bases left unmatched: 12. CDR1 is DFQATT and CDR2 is SNEGSKA in the germline V gene (reference sequence). In nucleotides, the CDR3 is TGCAGTGCTCCGACTAAACATAGCGGGAGTGATACGCAGTATTTT. It translates to CSAPTKHSGSDTQYF.

The chain couples TRBV10-3 to TRBJ1-5, with 9 bases matching TRBD1. The CDR3 extends over 14 amino acids. Unmatched junction bases numbered 3, after V lost 5 bases and J lost 4 bases. Germline loops: CDR1 ENHRY, CDR2 SYGVKD. CDR3: CAISLGQGNQPQHF. The DNA of the CDR3 is TGTGCCATCAGTTTGGGACAGGGTAATCAGCCCCAGCATTTT.

The chain recombines TRBV18 with TRBJ2-1; D unclear. Trimming removed 0 bases from V and 8 bases from J, with 8 bases in between. CDR1 and CDR2 (germline): KGHSH, LQKENI. The CDR3 has 13 amino acids. The CDR3 coding sequence is TGTGCCAGCTCACCACCGGCTGGAGATGAGCAGTTCTTC. Residues: CASSPPAGDEQFF.

In the case of this clonotype: A much larger clone is a single base away; this may be a read error. No conserved phenylalanine or tryptophan is present at the end of the CDR3, so a read error is the likely explanation. The CDR3 DNA reads as TGTGCCAGCAGCTTAAGGACAGGGGCCCACGAGCAGTACTTG. Residues: CASSLRTGAHEQYL. The chain recombines TRBV7-9 with TRBJ2-5, with TRBD1 matching 9 bases. The DNA end favors TRBJ2-7, so the J call may be wrong. The CDR3 length is 14 residues. Per germline, CDR1 SEHNR and CDR2 FQNEAQ (reference sequence).

This clonotype appeared many times. This rearrangement joins TRBV6-6 to TRBJ2-3; TRBD1 aligns across 8 bases. Unmatched junction bases numbered 3, after V lost 2 bases and J lost 2 bases. Germline CDR1 MNHNY, CDR2 SVGAGI (reference sequence). The CDR3 loop spans 15 amino acids. The CDR3 coding sequence is TGTGCCAGCAGTTACGGACAGGGCTACACAGATACGCAGTATTTT. It codes for CASSYGQGYTDTQYF.

A word on this clonotype: A much larger clone lies a single base off, so this may be a read error. This rearrangement joins TRBV6-5 to TRBJ2-7; either TRBD1 or TRBD2 may fit D (5 bases each). CDR3 size: 15 residues. Per germline, CDR1 MNHEY and CDR2 SVGAGI. The CDR3 loop reads CASSYYGDGGYGQYF. The CDR3 DNA sequence: TGTGCCAGCAGTTACTATGGGGACGGAGGTTACGGGCAGTACTTC.

The chain has TRBV27 and TRBJ1-6; D unclear. The CDR3 length is 15 residues. Germline CDR1 MNHEY, CDR2 SMNVEV (reference sequence). The V end lost 7 bases, the J end lost 5 bases, and 15 bases lay between the germline ends. CDR3 coding DNA: TGTGCCAGCAAACAATATCGGGAGGATAATTCACCCCTCCACTTT. This codes for CASKQYREDNSPLHF.

This sequence joins TRBV7-9 and TRBJ1-3; possible D gene TRBD1, 5 bases. Trimming left V 0 bases short and J 0 bases short, with 6 bases between. Germline assignment: CDR1 SEHNR and CDR2 FQNEAQ (reference sequence). This CDR3 region has 15 residues. In DNA form, the CDR3 reads TGTGCCAGCAGCTTAGCAGGGACCTCTGGAAACACCATATATTTT. It yields the protein CASSLAGTSGNTIYF.

This chain joins TRBV6-6 and TRBJ1-3; D ambiguous. Looked up from germline, CDR1 is MNHNY and CDR2 is SVGAGI (reference sequence). V lost 5 bases and J 9 bases, leaving 20 bases between the germline ends. This CDR3 is built from 15 residues. The CDR3 bases are TGTGCCAGCAGTCAACCCCGGGGTGCCCTGAGCACCATATATTTT. This translates into CASSQPRGALSTIYF.

In regard to this clonotype: At one boundary the junction diverges from the germline segment, which might be a read error. This chain links TRBV20-1 with TRBJ1-2; 9 bases match TRBD1. The CDR3 is 14 residues long. The germline gives CDR1 DFQATT, CDR2 SNEGSKA (reference sequence). CDR3 DNA sequence: TGCAGTGCTTATCGGGACAGGGAAACTTATGTCTACACCTTC. Protein sequence: CSAYRDRETYVYTF.

The V gene is TRBV14, the J gene TRBJ2-7; D perhaps matches TRBD1 (5 bases). The CDR3 totals 13 residues. The germline V gene has CDR1 SGHDN and CDR2 FVKESK. With 5 bases removed from V and 3 bases from J, the gap between germline ends came to 11 bases. The CDR3, as DNA: TGTGCCAGCAGCAAACAGGTGCTCTACGAGCAGTACTTC. It yields the protein CASSKQVLYEQYF.

This rearrangement joins TRBV28 to TRBJ2-7; D possibly corresponds to TRBD2 (6 bases). The closer fit of TRBJ2-4 to the DNA end suggests the J call may be wrong. Per germline, CDR1 MDHEN and CDR2 SYDVKM. The CDR3 has 13 amino acids. CDR3: CASSLGAGIIQYF. CDR3 sequence (DNA): TGTGCCAGCAGTCTAGGGGCGGGAATCATTCAGTACTTC.

This clonotype was counted a few times. The chain is built from TRBV7-2 and TRBJ1-2; 8 positions match TRBD1. Germline V gives CDR1 SGHTA, CDR2 FQGNSA. This CDR3 contains 15 residues. With 4 bases clipped from V and 6 bases from J, the junction kept 10 bases outside the gene matches. The CDR3 sequence is CASSYHRGGNDGYTF. The CDR3 DNA reads as TGTGCCAGCAGCTACCACAGGGGGGGGAATGATGGCTACACCTTC.

This chain uses TRBV2 with TRBJ1-6; no reliable D call. CDR1 is SNHLY, CDR2 FYNNEI, per germline. CDR3 length equals 13 residues. V lost 8 bases to trimming and J lost 9 bases, with 14 bases between them. DNA of the CDR3: TGTGCCAGCTGTGTAGGCTTAGCTTCACCCCTCCACTTT. Protein product: CASCVGLASPLHF.

This clonotype was recorded a few times. V is TRBV15 and J is TRBJ1-4, with a possible D match to TRBD1 (5 bases). Germline V lookup: CDR1 LNHNV, CDR2 YYDKDF (reference sequence). With 0 bases removed from V and 0 bases from J, the gap between germline ends came to 17 bases. The CDR3 runs to 19 residues. The CDR3 coding sequence is TGTGCCACCAGCAGAGATAAATCTTCGGGGGAACCAACTAATGAAAAACTGTTTTTT. Translation: CATSRDKSSGEPTNEKLFF. Full variable domain (rest looked up from reference TRBV15 and TRBJ1-4): DAMVIQNPRYQVTQFGKPVTLSCSQTLNHNVMYWYQQKSSQAPKLLFHYYDKDFNNEADTPDNFQSRRPNTSFCFLDIRSPGLGDTAMYLCATSRDKSSGEPTNEKLFFGSGTQLSVL.

The gene calls are TRBV5-1 and TRBJ2-1; perhaps TRBD2 as D (5 bases). Germline loops: CDR1 SGHRS, CDR2 YFSETQ. V was shortened by 4 bases and J by 10 bases, with 12 bases between the two germline ends. The CDR3 loop spans 12 amino acids. CDR3 nucleotides: TGCGCCAGCAGCCCCACGCCGGGGGAGCAGTTCTTC. Translating gives CASSPTPGEQFF.

This clonotype appeared a few times. This chain joins TRBV20-1 and TRBJ2-4, with D possibly being TRBD1 (6 bases). V lost 6 bases to trimming and J lost 0 bases, with 15 bases between them. This CDR3 region has 15 residues. Germline V CDR1 and CDR2: DFQATT, SNEGSKA (reference sequence). CDR3 loop: CSAPDTGKAKNIQYF. The DNA for the CDR3 is TGCAGTGCGCCGGATACAGGGAAAGCCAAAAACATTCAGTACTTC.

Of note for this clonotype: An end of the junction does not agree with germline; a read error may underlie this. The V call is TRBV29-1, the J call TRBJ2-1; 8 bases fit TRBD1. CDR3 size: 13 residues. CDR1 is SQVTM and CDR2 is ANQGSEA in the germline V gene. The CDR3 DNA sequence: TGTAGCGAGTACAGGGGGACAGGAGAGACCCAGTTCTTC. Translating gives CSEYRGTGETQFF.

This clonotype was picked up many times. The chain links TRBV7-9 to TRBJ2-1; 7 bases align to TRBD1. The germline gives CDR1 SEHNR, CDR2 FQNEAQ (reference sequence). The ends lost 10 bases at V and 8 bases at J; junction bases unmatched: 17. The CDR3 extends over 15 amino acids. This chain's CDR3 is CATSTMPDQGDEQFF. CDR3 DNA: TGTGCCACCTCGACTATGCCCGACCAGGGGGATGAGCAGTTCTTC. The whole variable domain, remainder taken from reference TRBV7-9 and TRBJ2-1, is DTGVSQNPRHKITKRGQNVTFRCDPISEHNRLYWYRQTLGQGPEFLTYFQNEAQLEKSRLLSDRFSAERPKGSFSTLEIQRTEQGDSAMYLCATSTMPDQGDEQFFGPGTRLTVL.

This sequence joins TRBV29-1 and TRBJ2-3; TRBD2 is a possible D gene (6 bases). V lost 3 bases, J lost 6 bases, and 13 bases lay in between. Germline V CDR1 and CDR2: SQVTM, ANQGSEA. CDR3 length: 13 residues. The chain's CDR3 is CSVERGGSDTQYF. The CDR3 DNA reads as TGCAGCGTTGAGCGGGGTGGTTCCGATACGCAGTATTTT.

CDR3 DNA sequence: TGTGCCAGCAGCGCTTCAGGGGGCGCAGATACGCAGTATTTT. Its protein product is CASSASGGADTQYF. The chain carries TRBV9 and TRBJ2-3; 8 bases fit TRBD1. The junction had 4 bases not matched to a gene; V was cut back by 3 bases and J by 4 bases. Germline V gene sequence: CDR1 SGDLS, CDR2 YYNGEE. CDR3 size: 14 residues.

The CDR3 protein is CASSTWVAEGGYTF. CDR3 nucleotides: TGTGCCAGCAGTACCTGGGTTGCGGAGGGTGGCTACACCTTC. This rearrangement joins TRBV12-3 or TRBV12-4 to TRBJ1-2; no definite D call. The V end lost 5 bases, the J end lost 7 bases, and 17 bases lay between the germline ends. The CDR3 spans 14 residues.

Regarding this clonotype: A read error may account for a junction end that differs from germline. The chain links TRBV4-1 to TRBJ2-1; tentative D call: TRBD1 (6 bases). Germline V gene sequence: CDR1 MGHRA, CDR2 YSYEKL. This CDR3 region has 14 residues. In DNA, the CDR3 is TGCGCCTGCAGCCAAGGGGGAGTCGGCAATGAGCAGTTCTTC. Protein: CACSQGGVGNEQFF.

The rearrangement links TRBV7-3 to TRBJ1-2, with D possibly TRBD1 on 6 matching bases. V was cut by 5 bases and J by 8 bases, with 18 bases left in between. Germline lookup yields CDR1 SGHTA and CDR2 FQGTGA. The CDR3 runs to 14 residues. This CDR3 is CASSPEGGFEGYTF. In nucleotides, the CDR3 is TGTGCCAGCAGCCCCGAGGGGGGGTTCGAAGGCTACACCTTC.

This clonotype was seen only a few times. The genes are TRBV4-1 and TRBJ2-1; 8 bases line up with TRBD2. CDR1 is MGHRA and CDR2 is YSYEKL in the germline V gene. V gave up 0 bases and J gave up 9 bases; unmatched junction bases: 10. There are 16 residues in the CDR3. In nucleotides, the CDR3 is TGCGCCAGCAGCCAAGATCCGGGAGGGGTACAAGGTGAGCAGTTCTTC. Its protein is CASSQDPGGVQGEQFF.

The chain links TRBV20-1 to TRBJ1-5, with D hard to call. From germline, CDR1 is DFQATT and CDR2 SNEGSKA (reference sequence). The CDR3 loop spans 12 amino acids. V lost 6 bases to trimming and J lost 7 bases, with 13 bases between them. The DNA of the CDR3 is TGCAGTGCGACGACTCAAGGGCAGCCCCAGCATTTT. Its protein product is CSATTQGQPQHF.